Detailed here is one T cell receptor beta chain. This entry comes from a study of blood T cell repertoires in COVID-19. Study-level information: Collection of acute and convalescent COVID-19 samples took place in the United States, Italy and Spain.

V shed 3 bases, J shed 8 bases, and the junction held 5 bases outside the gene matches. The germline CDR1 and CDR2 sequences are SGHDT and YYEEEE. The CDR3 has 13 amino acids. Seattle's enrolled individuals joined amid active infection and were then monitored longitudinally. Here immunoSEQ multiplex PCR was the method, and the copy in TCRdb shows in-frame clones only, minus some. The repertoire holds a few hundred thousand clones, with 65% to 85% as singletons. V is TRBV5-6 and J is TRBJ2-1, with 7 bases aligning to TRBD1. The sequencing sample was made of peripheral blood. The TCR comes from a young woman with COVID-19, enrolled during active disease. CDR3 sequence reads: CASSWGTADEQFF. The CDR3 nucleotides read TGTGCCAGCAGCTGGGGGACAGCCGATGAGCAGTTCTTC.